Shown below are 26 T cell receptor beta chains from a single sample sequenced in a study of OX40 agonist ivuxolimab in advanced cancers. Sequenced by immunoSEQ multiplex PCR; TCRdb stores in-frame clones only, minus some. The sample has about 63,000 clones; roughly 89% are singletons. This sample comprised CD4+ or CD8+ T cells sorted from blood, obtained in a trial of the OX40 agonist ivuxolimab. The receptor source for this set is an adult with an advanced solid tumor such as melanoma, head and neck, liver or kidney cancer.

The chain uses TRBV27 and TRBJ1-1, with D unclear. The V gene's germline CDR1 is MNHEY and CDR2 SMNVEV (reference sequence). This CDR3 comprises 15 residues. V dropped 6 bases and J dropped 3 bases, with 17 bases sitting between them. In DNA form, the CDR3 reads TGTGCCAGCAGAATCGGGTCCAACTTGGACACTGAAGCTTTCTTT. Encoded protein: CASRIGSNLDTEAFF.

The chain combines TRBV28 with TRBJ2-1, with 7 nucleotides matching TRBD2. CDR1 and CDR2 from the germline V gene are MDHEN and SYDVKM. This CDR3 region has 15 residues. The V segment lost 8 bases and the J segment 5 bases; nucleotides outside the gene matches: 12. The CDR3 region has the DNA TGTGCCAGCTGTCACAGTCCGGGACTAAACAATGAGCAGTTCTTC. Amino acid sequence: CASCHSPGLNNEQFF.

The chain uses TRBV27 and TRBJ2-7; 9 bases map to TRBD1. The V segment lost 5 bases and the J segment 4 bases; nucleotides outside the gene matches: 6. The CDR3 runs to 14 residues. Germline V gene lookup returns CDR1 MNHEY and CDR2 SMNVEV (reference sequence). CDR3 in DNA: TGTGCCAGCAGTACTCGACAGGGGGATTACGAGCAGTACTTC. This translates into CASSTRQGDYEQYF.

The J gene is TRBJ1-1, the V gene TRBV7-9; D possibly corresponds to TRBD1 (6 bases). The germline CDR1 and CDR2 sequences are SEHNR and FQNEAQ (reference sequence). The V gene lost 4 bases and the J gene lost 7 bases, with 13 bases spanning the gap. This CDR3 is 13 amino acids long. The CDR3 nucleotides are TGTGCCAGCAGCTCCGAGAGGGGGTTTGAAGCTTTCTTT. Amino acid sequence: CASSSERGFEAFF.

The rearrangement joins TRBV7-3 to TRBJ1-2, with TRBD1 matching 9 bases. The trim removed 5 bases at V and 8 bases at J, leaving 6 bases unmatched. The germline gives CDR1 SGHTA, CDR2 FQGTGA. This CDR3 spans 13 amino acids. The CDR3 DNA reads as TGTGCCAGCAGCCCAGGGACAGGGAACGGCTACACCTTC. Translated, it gives CASSPGTGNGYTF.

The chain combines TRBV27 with TRBJ1-5, with D perhaps TRBD1 (6 bases). The V gene lost 5 bases and the J gene lost 5 bases, with 13 bases spanning the gap. The CDR3 has 14 amino acids. The germline V gene encodes CDR1 MNHEY and CDR2 SMNVEV (reference sequence). CDR3 in amino acids: CASSARQDHQPQHF. CDR3 coding DNA: TGTGCCAGCAGTGCAAGACAGGACCATCAGCCCCAGCATTTT.

This clone was recorded only once. The chain uses TRBV7-9 and TRBJ2-5, with 8 nucleotides matching TRBD1. V dropped 6 bases and J dropped 4; count of bases not matched to a gene: 4. Germline CDR1 reads SEHNR; CDR2 reads FQNEAQ (reference sequence). The CDR3 has 13 residues. The CDR3 DNA reads TGTGCCAGCAGTCCACAGGGGGGAGAGACCCAGTACTTC. It encodes CASSPQGGETQYF.

This chain joins TRBV6-5 and TRBJ1-1; D unresolved. V lost 2 bases and J 1 base, leaving 11 bases between the germline ends. Germline V lookup: CDR1 MNHEY, CDR2 SVGAGI. The CDR3 length is 15 residues. CDR3 sequence reads: CASSYESGGNTEAFF. CDR3 bases: TGTGCCAGCAGTTACGAGTCGGGCGGGAACACTGAAGCTTTCTTT.

The rearrangement joins TRBV28 to TRBJ2-7; D remains ambiguous. The CDR3 runs 15 residues. Per the germline V gene, CDR1 is MDHEN and CDR2 is SYDVKM. V was cut by 3 bases and J by 0 bases, with 12 bases left in between. This CDR3 reads CASSFTSGRSYEQYF. The CDR3 nucleotides are TGTGCCAGCAGTTTTACCTCAGGACGCTCCTACGAGCAGTACTTC.

The CDR3 DNA reads TGTGCCAGCAGCGTGGGGGTAGCGGGGGGCACAGATACGCAGTATTTT. It yields the protein CASSVGVAGGTDTQYF. The genes are TRBV9 and TRBJ2-3; 9 bases align to TRBD2. The V segment lost 2 bases and the J segment 1 base; nucleotides outside the gene matches: 5. Germline V CDR1 and CDR2: SGDLS, YYNGEE. The CDR3 sequence is 16 residues long.

The chain has TRBV6-1 and TRBJ1-4, with D possibly being TRBD1 (5 bases). The germline gives CDR1 MNHNS, CDR2 SASEGT. This CDR3 is 13 amino acids long. Trimming stripped 6 bases from V and 4 bases from J, with 9 bases between. The CDR3 nucleotides read TGTGCCAGCAGGTCAGGGCTTAATGAAAAACTGTTTTTT. It translates to CASRSGLNEKLFF.

This clone has a single count. The chain has TRBV7-9 and TRBJ2-1, with 8 nucleotides matching TRBD2. The germline gives CDR1 SEHNR, CDR2 FQNEAQ (reference sequence). The CDR3 is 15 residues long. J lost 1 base, V lost 5 bases, and 4 bases had no gene match. CDR3 protein: CASSVSGGSYNEQFF. CDR3 sequence (DNA): TGTGCCAGCAGCGTAAGCGGGGGTTCCTACAATGAGCAGTTCTTC.

This chain uses TRBV5-1 with TRBJ2-3; TRBD2 matches at 8 bases. Looked up from germline, CDR1 is SGHRS and CDR2 is YFSETQ. The V gene end was trimmed by 4 bases and the J gene end by 2 bases; junction bases not matched to a gene: 6. CDR3 length: 15 amino acids. In DNA, the CDR3 is TGCGCCAGCAGCGCAGATAGCGGGGCCACAGATACGCAGTATTTT. It is translated as CASSADSGATDTQYF.

The V call is TRBV27, the J call TRBJ2-3; D gene unclear. Trimming took 8 bases from V and 1 from J, leaving 13 bases between them. The CDR3 has 14 residues. From germline, CDR1 is MNHEY and CDR2 SMNVEV (reference sequence). The CDR3 DNA is TGTGCCAGCGGACGGGCACAACGCACAGATACGCAGTATTTT. Its translation: CASGRAQRTDTQYF.

The chain employs TRBV19 and TRBJ2-7; perhaps TRBD2 as D (5 bases). The length of the CDR3 is 13 residues. Germline V gives CDR1 LNHDA, CDR2 SQIVND (reference sequence). Trimming took off 4 bases at V and 4 bases at J, with 11 bases between the two ends. The CDR3 here is CASSTEGWYEQYF. The CDR3 nucleotides are TGTGCCAGTAGTACCGAGGGTTGGTACGAGCAGTACTTC.

This chain uses TRBV2 with TRBJ1-3, with 8 positions matching TRBD1. The CDR3 runs 18 residues. The V gene's germline CDR1 is SNHLY and CDR2 FYNNEI. V was pared by 5 bases and J by 0 bases, with 12 bases of the junction left unmatched. The CDR3 nucleotides are TGTGCCAGCAGTCTAAACCGGGACAGGCAGAGCTCTGGAAACACCATATATTTT. Protein product: CASSLNRDRQSSGNTIYF.

J is TRBJ2-5 and V is TRBV29-1; TRBD1 matches 10 bases. Germline V CDR1 and CDR2: SQVTM, ANQGSEA. The CDR3 extends over 15 amino acids. The V and J ends lost 1 base and 7 bases, in that order; junction bases with no gene match: 9. Here the CDR3 DNA reads TGCAGCGTTGAAGGGGGGACAGGGGTGTCAGCGACCCAGTACTTC. Translating it yields CSVEGGTGVSATQYF.

The chain carries TRBV15 and TRBJ2-3; D remains ambiguous. There are 12 residues in the CDR3. Trimming pared 5 bases from V and 3 bases from J, leaving 6 bases between. Looked up from germline, CDR1 is LNHNV and CDR2 is YYDKDF (reference sequence). In nucleotides, the CDR3 is TGTGCCACCAGCCGGCAGACAGATACGCAGTATTTT. The encoded protein is CATSRQTDTQYF.

The genes are TRBV19 and TRBJ2-1, with D maybe TRBD2 (5 bases). Germline loops: CDR1 LNHDA, CDR2 SQIVND (reference sequence). V was trimmed by 1 base and J by 9 bases, leaving 10 bases between them. The CDR3 has 13 amino acids. The CDR3 loop is CASSIASSGEQFF. The DNA of the CDR3 is TGTGCCAGTAGTATAGCGTCGAGCGGTGAGCAGTTCTTC.

The chain recombines TRBV2 with TRBJ2-1; 8 bases line up with TRBD2. The CDR3 contains 15 residues. J gave up 6 bases and V 5 bases, and 9 bases lay outside the gene matches. Germline V gene data show CDR1 as SNHLY and CDR2 as FYNNEI. The CDR3 loop reads CASSTGLGTSNEQFF. The CDR3 DNA is TGTGCCAGCAGTACGGGACTAGGGACTAGCAATGAGCAGTTCTTC.

The V and J genes are TRBV5-8 and TRBJ2-2; TRBD1 matches at 8 bases. V shed 4 bases and J 6 bases; nucleotides not matched to a gene: 5. There are 14 residues in the CDR3. Germline V gene data show CDR1 as SGHTS and CDR2 as YDEGEE. CDR3 coding DNA: TGTGCCAGCAGCGCAGACAGGGGACCCGGGGAGCTGTTTTTT. As protein: CASSADRGPGELFF.

The J gene is TRBJ2-7, the V gene TRBV14, with 7 bases fitting TRBD1. V dropped 2 bases and J dropped 0; count of bases not matched to a gene: 4. This CDR3 is 15 amino acids long. The germline CDR1 and CDR2 sequences are SGHDN and FVKESK. This CDR3 is CASSQLQGSSYEQYF. The CDR3 DNA sequence: TGTGCCAGCAGCCAATTACAGGGGAGCTCCTACGAGCAGTACTTC.

The V and J genes are TRBV27 and TRBJ2-2; D is possibly TRBD2 (6 bases). The V end lost 5 bases, the J end lost 7 bases, and 14 bases lay between the germline ends. Germline V gives CDR1 MNHEY, CDR2 SMNVEV (reference sequence). This CDR3 has 14 amino acids. The CDR3 sequence is CASSHGAGLGELFF. The CDR3 DNA is TGTGCCAGCAGTCATGGAGCGGGCCTCGGGGAGCTGTTTTTT.

Comments on this clone: Relative to the germline gene, one junction end is altered; a read error may explain this. The chain carries TRBV7-9 and TRBJ2-1; D uncertain. Germline CDR1 SEHNR, CDR2 FQNEAQ (reference sequence). The CDR3 runs 15 residues. CDR3 in amino acids: CASRLAGGSYNEQFF. CDR3 DNA: TGTGCCAGCAGATTAGCAGGTGGCTCCTACAATGAGCAGTTCTTC. The variable domain in full, completed from reference TRBV7-9 and TRBJ2-1, reads DTGVSQNPRHKITKRGQNVTFRCDPISEHNRLYWYRQTLGQGPEFLTYFQNEAQLEKSRLLSDRFSAERPKGSFSTLEIQRTEQGDSAMYLCASRLAGGSYNEQFFGPGTRLTVL.

The chain joins TRBV4-2 to TRBJ1-4; D remains ambiguous. The CDR3 extends over 13 amino acids. Germline V gives CDR1 LGHNA, CDR2 YNFKEQ. V was shortened by 5 bases and J by 6 bases, with 10 bases between the two germline ends. The CDR3 reads CASSTEGHEKLFF. The CDR3, as DNA: TGTGCCAGCAGCACAGAGGGCCATGAAAAACTGTTTTTT.

The chain couples TRBV29-1 to TRBJ2-7; TRBD1 aligns across 9 bases. The CDR3 consists of 15 residues. CDR1 and CDR2 from the germline V gene are SQVTM and ANQGSEA. V lost 6 bases and J lost 4; bases outside the gene matches: 13. The DNA of the CDR3 is TGCAGCGTCCCCACGGGGGACAGGGAGCCATACGAGCAGTACTTC. The encoded protein is CSVPTGDREPYEQYF.